This T cell receptor beta chain was profiled in a study of T cell repertoires in cytomegalovirus infection (dated by TCRdb to between 2017 and 2020). About the study as a whole: Alongside well-studied HLA-B-restricted epitopes, the peptide stimulations were aimed at recently identified HLA-C-restricted CMV epitopes, whose presentation resists viral immunomodulation. Donor HLA type was relevant to the analysis, because carriage of CMV infection together with the matching HLA type was indicated by public TCR beta signatures. On the study overall, not on this receptor specifically: Cumulative frequency of public TCR beta family members discriminated carriers of CMV infection plus the relevant HLA type in this cohort and an independent roughly 330-donor cohort. The ex vivo response was dominated by HLA-C-restricted CMV-specific TCR beta clonotypes, and the single most frequent clonotype in two of eight donors was supplied by these HLA-C-restricted clonotypes.

Data came from an Illumina HiSeq 1500. The raw public reads went through TCRdb reprocessing: fastp at Q25, MiXCR clone calling, in-frame beta chains kept. A single entry per CDR3 protein holds the most common genes and DNA from its merged rows. Here the sample has approximately 600,000 distinct CDR3 sequences; roughly 42% occur a single time. Around 48% of the sample is taken by the ten largest. This specimen's treatment or condition label, per the study, means: in vitro stimulation with specific CMV peptide epitopes to enrich CMV-specific T cells. Note on this clonotype: Its antigen target is currently unknown. Base quality data are lacking; no much larger clone is found one base away.

Taken from the germline V gene (reference sequence), the CDR1 and CDR2 loops are DFQATT and SNEGSKA. The CDR3, cysteine through phenylalanine, is 14 amino acids long. Here the CDR3 DNA is all that survives: 42 bases in frame from base 1. Trimming at the junction amounts to 3 bases on V and 0 bases on J, and the germline ends lie 9 bases apart. The clonotype comes from a human donor in good health (CMV status not recorded). Some clones in this sample may be carry-over from other donors' samples. The chain is assembled from TRBV20-1 and TRBJ1-5, with no confident D gene call. This material consisted of cultured PBMCs, taken from culture after CMV antigen stimulation. In nucleotide form, the sequence is TGCAGTGCTAGCGTATGGGGTAGCAATCAGCCCCAGCATTTT. The resulting protein is CSASVWGSNQPQHF.